What follows are 20 T cell receptor beta chains derived from one specimen sequenced in a study of blood T cells in healthy people across ages. For the second PCR, which ran for about 6 to 11 cycles, a sample-barcoded 5' primer and a J-beta primer mix were used. Using its own MiXCR run on the 5' RACE reads, TCRdb lists one record per CDR3 protein. Found here are around 1.1 million distinct CDR3 sequences, 35% to 40% of them singletons; the top ten hold around 13%. Sequencing was done on a sample of blood. These receptors were obtained from a man younger than 35 in good health.

This clonotype has more than one count but fewer than ten. The gene calls are TRBV20-1 and TRBJ1-2, with 8 bases aligning to TRBD1. J gave up 5 bases and V 1 base, and 3 bases lay outside the gene matches. From germline, CDR1 is DFQATT and CDR2 SNEGSKA (reference sequence). This CDR3 region has 13 residues. The CDR3 bases are TGCAGTGCTAGAGGACAGGGGCCATATGGCTACACCTTC. Translation: CSARGQGPYGYTF.

This clonotype was seen more than once but under ten times. The genes are TRBV10-3 and TRBJ1-1; 7 nucleotides align to TRBD1. The V gene's germline CDR1 is ENHRY and CDR2 SYGVKD. CDR3 size: 14 residues. The V and J ends lost 4 bases and 3 bases, in that order; junction bases with no gene match: 5. The CDR3 loop is CAISVSGTDTEAFF. The CDR3 DNA is TGTGCCATCAGTGTCTCGGGGACAGACACTGAAGCTTTCTTT.

This clonotype has more than one count but fewer than ten. This chain connects TRBV20-1 to TRBJ2-3, with D tentatively TRBD1 or TRBD2 (5 bases each). CDR3 length: 15 amino acids. The germline V and J ends were trimmed by 0 bases and 7 bases, with 17 bases remaining between them. Per the germline V gene, CDR1 is DFQATT and CDR2 is SNEGSKA (reference sequence). CDR3 DNA: TGCAGTGCTAGAGATATGAGGGGCGAATTCTATACGCAGTATTTT. Its protein is CSARDMRGEFYTQYF.

As to this clonotype: The junction and the germline gene differ at one end; a read error may be behind it. This rearrangement joins TRBV15 to TRBJ2-3; D may be TRBD2 (5 bases). Germline V CDR1 and CDR2: LNHNV, YYDKDF (reference sequence). This CDR3 is built from 14 residues. For the CDR3, the DNA is TGTGTCACCAGCATTGGGAGAGCTGGCGATACGCAGTATTTT. This translates into CVTSIGRAGDTQYF.

This chain's CDR3 is CASSLFGGAEAFF. CDR3 nucleotide sequence: TGTGCCAGCAGCTTATTTGGAGGGGCTGAAGCTTTCTTT. This chain links TRBV7-2 with TRBJ1-1; tentative D call: TRBD1 (5 bases). This CDR3 has 13 amino acids. V dropped 2 bases and J dropped 6 bases, with 10 bases sitting between them. Germline V lookup: CDR1 SGHTA, CDR2 FQGNSA. The full variable domain, its missing parts supplied by reference TRBV7-2 and TRBJ1-1, is GAGVSQSPSNKVTEKGKDVELRCDPISGHTALYWYRQSLGQGLEFLIYFQGNSAPDKSGLPSDRFSAERTGGSVSTLTIQRTQQEDSAVYLCASSLFGGAEAFFGQGTRLTVV.

This clonotype was counted only a few times. V and J are TRBV20-1 and TRBJ1-5; TRBD1 aligns across 9 bases. In germline, CDR1 is DFQATT, CDR2 SNEGSKA (reference sequence). V lost 0 bases and J lost 6; bases outside the gene matches: 9. This CDR3 spans 16 amino acids. CDR3 sequence reads: CSARENRGLKAQPQHF. CDR3 nucleotide sequence: TGCAGTGCTAGAGAAAACAGGGGGCTGAAGGCTCAGCCCCAGCATTTT.

This clonotype was counted a few times. This sequence joins TRBV6-5 and TRBJ2-7; the D is unclear. The germline gives CDR1 MNHEY, CDR2 SVGAGI. Trimming left V 2 bases short and J 6 bases short, with 17 bases between. This CDR3 is built from 15 residues. The CDR3 reads CASSYTHGGATEQYF. CDR3 nucleotide sequence: TGTGCCAGCAGTTACACCCACGGTGGCGCAACCGAGCAGTACTTC.

The chain uses TRBV20-1 and TRBJ1-5, with a weak D call TRBD1 (6 bases). Germline V gives CDR1 DFQATT, CDR2 SNEGSKA (reference sequence). The ends were cut back, 3 bases at V and 0 bases at J, with 9 bases in the middle. The CDR3 spans 14 residues. As DNA, the CDR3 is TGCAGTGCTAGTGAGGGGGTTAGCAATCAGCCCCAGCATTTT. Protein: CSASEGVSNQPQHF.

This clonotype appeared a few times. The chain is built from TRBV12-3 or TRBV12-4 and TRBJ2-3, with 9 bases lining up with TRBD2. This CDR3 has 17 amino acids. The J segment lost 2 bases and the V segment lost 3 bases, leaving 9 bases of the junction unmatched. The chain's CDR3 is CASSFGTAGGDTDTQYF. CDR3 bases: TGTGCCAGCAGTTTTGGTACAGCGGGGGGTGACACAGATACGCAGTATTTT.

This clonotype showed up just a few times. This chain uses TRBV29-1 with TRBJ1-1, with D uncertain. The CDR3 spans 12 residues. The V gene lost 4 bases and the J gene lost 1 base, with 7 bases spanning the gap. Per the germline V gene, CDR1 is SQVTM and CDR2 is ANQGSEA. The DNA of the CDR3 is TGCAGCGTTGTCCGGGAGAACACTGAAGCTTTCTTT. This encodes CSVVRENTEAFF.

The V and J genes are TRBV12-3 or TRBV12-4 and TRBJ1-2; 7 positions match TRBD1. V was pared by 5 bases and J by 3 bases, with 6 bases of the junction left unmatched. This CDR3 is 14 amino acids long. The CDR3 spells CASSVGQDYYGYTF. The CDR3 nucleotides read TGTGCCAGCAGTGTCGGACAGGATTACTATGGCTACACCTTC.

Turning to this clonotype: At one end the junction does not follow the germline gene, possibly because of a read error. V usage is TRBV6-2 or TRBV6-3 and J usage is TRBJ2-1; TRBD2 matches at 12 bases. Germline V gene lookup returns CDR1 MNHEY and CDR2 SVGEGT. The CDR3 sequence is 15 residues long. CDR3 nucleotides: TGTGCCTGCAGCCCGACCCGGACTAGCGGGGATGAGCAGTTCTTC. The encoded protein is CACSPTRTSGDEQFF.

The chain combines TRBV7-9 with TRBJ1-4, with TRBD1 as a possible D gene (5 bases). V gave up 5 bases and J gave up 7 bases, with 8 bases separating them. Germline CDR1 reads SEHNR; CDR2 reads FQNEAQ (reference sequence). The CDR3 contains 12 residues. The CDR3, as DNA: TGTGCCAGCAGCGTCGACAGTGAAAAACTGTTTTTT. Its protein product is CASSVDSEKLFF.

The table lists this clonotype with a few counts. The chain links TRBV27 to TRBJ1-2; D not certain. The CDR3 spans 13 residues. Per germline, CDR1 MNHEY and CDR2 SMNVEV (reference sequence). With 6 bases removed from V and 5 bases from J, the gap between germline ends came to 13 bases. CDR3 nucleotides: TGTGCCAGCAGCCCCGGACGGCTTTATGGCTACACCTTC. Protein sequence: CASSPGRLYGYTF.

This clonotype was detected a few times. The chain has TRBV5-6 and TRBJ2-3; tentative D call: TRBD2 (6 bases). V lost 4 bases and J lost 5, with 17 bases in between. Germline V lookup: CDR1 SGHDT, CDR2 YYEEEE. The CDR3 contains 15 residues. CDR3 in amino acids: CASSARREHIDTQYF. For the CDR3, the DNA is TGTGCCAGCAGCGCGAGACGGGAGCACATAGATACGCAGTATTTT.

The chain carries TRBV20-1 and TRBJ2-7; D may be TRBD2 (6 bases). The CDR3 runs to 13 residues. The V end lost 1 base, the J end lost 7 bases, and 14 bases lay between the germline ends. Germline-derived CDR1 and CDR2 are DFQATT and SNEGSKA (reference sequence). CDR3 region: CSARVGLNSEQYF. The CDR3 DNA follows: TGCAGTGCTAGAGTGGGACTGAACTCGGAGCAGTACTTC.

V usage is TRBV28 and J usage is TRBJ1-2; 7 positions match TRBD1. The CDR3 spans 16 residues. CDR1 and CDR2 from the germline V gene are MDHEN and SYDVKM. Trimming took 5 bases from V and 2 from J; bases not matched to a gene: 11. In DNA form, the CDR3 reads TGTGCCAGCAGTCTAATCCCGGGACAGCCAAACTATGGCTACACCTTC. Translation gives CASSLIPGQPNYGYTF.

This sequence joins TRBV28 and TRBJ1-4; perhaps TRBD1 as D (5 bases). Germline V CDR1 and CDR2: MDHEN, SYDVKM. The CDR3 length is 12 residues. The V and J ends lost 5 bases and 8 bases respectively, with 9 bases between them. This CDR3 is CASSPGLEKLFF. Here the CDR3 DNA reads TGTGCCAGCAGTCCGGGACTGGAAAAACTGTTTTTT.

V and J are TRBV29-1 and TRBJ1-5, with D maybe TRBD1 (6 bases). CDR3 size: 13 residues. CDR1 and CDR2 from the germline V gene are SQVTM and ANQGSEA. The V end lost 7 bases, the J end lost 10 bases, and 20 bases lay between the germline ends. The CDR3 DNA is TGCAGCGCCCAGGGGCCCGGTAATCGCCCCCAGCATTTT. Protein sequence: CSAQGPGNRPQHF. The full variable domain, rest sourced from reference TRBV29-1 and TRBJ1-5, is SAVISQKPSRDICQRGTSLTIQCQVDSQVTMMFWYRQQPGQSLTLIATANQGSEATYESGFVIDKFPISRPNLTFSTLTVSNMSPEDSSIYLCSAQGPGNRPQHFGDGTRLSIL.

This chain links TRBV10-3 with TRBJ2-4; D is ambiguous. V was cut by 3 bases and J by 5 bases, with 8 bases left in between. The CDR3 sequence is 13 residues long. Germline V gene lookup returns CDR1 ENHRY and CDR2 SYGVKD. CDR3 residues: CAISEWEQNIQYF. The CDR3 coding sequence is TGTGCCATCAGTGAATGGGAACAAAACATTCAGTACTTC.